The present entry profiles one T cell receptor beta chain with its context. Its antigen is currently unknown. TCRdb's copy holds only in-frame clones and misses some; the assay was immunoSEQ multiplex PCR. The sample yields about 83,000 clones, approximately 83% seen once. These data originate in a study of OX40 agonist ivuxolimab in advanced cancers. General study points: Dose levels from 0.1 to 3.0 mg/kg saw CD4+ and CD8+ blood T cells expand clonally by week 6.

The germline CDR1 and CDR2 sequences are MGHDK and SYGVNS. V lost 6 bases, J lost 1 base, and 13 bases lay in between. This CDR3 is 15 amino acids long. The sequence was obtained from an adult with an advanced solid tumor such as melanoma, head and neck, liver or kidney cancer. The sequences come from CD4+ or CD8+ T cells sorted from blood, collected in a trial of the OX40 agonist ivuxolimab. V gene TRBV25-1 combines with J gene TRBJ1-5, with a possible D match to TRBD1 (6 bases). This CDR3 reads CASSSTGASNQPQHF. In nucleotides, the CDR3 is TGTGCCAGCAGCTCGACAGGAGCGAGCAATCAGCCCCAGCATTTT.